The entry below describes one T cell receptor beta chain. This CDR3 spans 15 amino acids. Unmatched junction bases numbered 11, after V lost 3 bases and J lost 7 bases. In germline, CDR1 is LNHDA, CDR2 SQIVND (reference sequence). These data belong to a study of blood T cell repertoires in COVID-19. Repertoires were generated with immunoSEQ multiplex PCR, while TCRdb's copy carries only in-frame clones and drops some. Of about 200,000 clones in the sample, 65% to 90% were seen once. The TCR comes from a woman between 40 and 50 years old with acute COVID-19. The sample was PBMCs or T cells enriched from blood (not recorded which). The chain carries TRBV19 and TRBJ2-5; 7 positions agree with TRBD1. CDR3 coding DNA: TGTGCCAGTAGTATTGAAGGGGGCAGGGGGATGACCCAGTACTTC. Residues: CASSIEGGRGMTQYF. Using reference TRBV19 and TRBJ2-5 for the parts outside the CDR3, the full variable domain is DGGITQSPKYLFRKEGQNVTLSCEQNLNHDAMYWYRQDPGQGLRLIYYSQIVNDFQKGDIAEGYSVSREKKESFPLTVTSAQKNPTAFYLCASSIEGGRGMTQYFGPGTRLLVL.